This entry concerns a single T cell receptor beta chain. What it binds is not known. The sample contains more than one DNA sequence encoding this CDR3. This entry is derived from a study of cytomegalovirus exposure and HLA in healthy donors. Study observations and caveats: Usually a TCR sequence was rare, but some public TCRs were found in many donors. Common viral pathogens were later found to be apparently linked to several of the most significant clusters. Reportedly, fewer N-insertions than the 666-donor mean appeared in an Asian-associated ancestry cluster in a later analysis.

This CDR3 is 15 amino acids long. The trim removed 5 bases at V and 2 bases at J, leaving 7 bases unmatched. Germline-derived CDR1 and CDR2 are SGHNT and YYREEE (reference sequence). PCR amplification relied on 60 Vbeta primers (plus 13 Jbeta primers). The method was immunoSEQ multiplex PCR; TCRdb's version includes in-frame clones alone and lacks a portion of them. The table has approximately 110,000 clones, under 85% seen once. The source of this sequence is a woman between 35 and 50 years old in good health and CMV-seropositive. The chain uses TRBV5-4 and TRBJ1-1, with 9 bases that match TRBD1. Sample: PBMCs. In DNA form, the CDR3 reads TGTGCCAGCAGTCCTCGGACAGGGGCAAACACTGAAGCTTTCTTT. Translated: CASSPRTGANTEAFF.